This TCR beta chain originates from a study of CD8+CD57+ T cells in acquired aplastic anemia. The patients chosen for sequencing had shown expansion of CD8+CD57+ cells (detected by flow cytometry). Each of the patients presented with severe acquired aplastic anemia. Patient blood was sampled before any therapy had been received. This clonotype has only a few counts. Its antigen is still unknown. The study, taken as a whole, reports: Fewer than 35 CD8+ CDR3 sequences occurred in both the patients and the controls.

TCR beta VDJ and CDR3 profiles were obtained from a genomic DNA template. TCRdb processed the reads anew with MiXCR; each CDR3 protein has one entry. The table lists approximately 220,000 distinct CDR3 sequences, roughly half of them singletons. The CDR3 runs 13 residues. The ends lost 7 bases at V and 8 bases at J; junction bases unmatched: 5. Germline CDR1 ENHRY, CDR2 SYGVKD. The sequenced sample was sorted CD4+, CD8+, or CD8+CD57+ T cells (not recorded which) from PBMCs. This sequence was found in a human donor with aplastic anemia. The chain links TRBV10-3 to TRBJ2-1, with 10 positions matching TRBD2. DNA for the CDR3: TGTGCCATCAAAGCGGGGGGGTTGGATGAGCAGTTCTTC. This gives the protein CAIKAGGLDEQFF.